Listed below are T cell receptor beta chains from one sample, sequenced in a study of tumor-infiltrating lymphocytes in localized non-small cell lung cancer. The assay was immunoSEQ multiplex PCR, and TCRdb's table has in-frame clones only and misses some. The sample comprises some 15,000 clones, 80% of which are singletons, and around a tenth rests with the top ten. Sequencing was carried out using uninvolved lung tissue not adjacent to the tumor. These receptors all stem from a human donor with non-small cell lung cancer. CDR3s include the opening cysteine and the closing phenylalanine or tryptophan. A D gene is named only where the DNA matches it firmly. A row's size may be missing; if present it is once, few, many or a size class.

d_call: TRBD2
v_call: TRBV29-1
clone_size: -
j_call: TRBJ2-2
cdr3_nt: TGCAGCGTTGGCGGGGGGACCGGGGAGCTGTTTTTT
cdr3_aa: CSVGGGTGELFF

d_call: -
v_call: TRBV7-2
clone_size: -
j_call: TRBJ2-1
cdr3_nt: TGTGCCAGCAGCCCTCGGGACGGAATTGAGCAGTTCTTC
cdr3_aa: CASSPRDGIEQFF

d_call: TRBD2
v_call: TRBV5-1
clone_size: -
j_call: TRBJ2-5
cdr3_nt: TGCGCCAGCAGCCCGGGACTAGCGGGAGTATGGGAGACCCAGTACTTC
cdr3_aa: CASSPGLAGVWETQYF

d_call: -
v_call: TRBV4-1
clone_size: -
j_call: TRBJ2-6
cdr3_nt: TGCGCCAGCAGCCAAGTGAACTCTGGGGCCAACGTCCTGACTTTC
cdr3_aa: CASSQVNSGANVLTF

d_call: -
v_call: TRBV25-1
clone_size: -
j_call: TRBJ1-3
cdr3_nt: TGTGCCAGCAGTGAACAAGTAGCTGGGAACACCATATATTTT
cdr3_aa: CASSEQVAGNTIYF

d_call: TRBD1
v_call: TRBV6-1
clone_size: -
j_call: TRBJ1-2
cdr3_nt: TGTGCCAGCAGTGTATATCACAGGGGGCGGGATGGCTACACCTTC
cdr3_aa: CASSVYHRGRDGYTF

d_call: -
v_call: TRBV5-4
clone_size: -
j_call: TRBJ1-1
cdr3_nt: TGTGCCAGCAGCTTGAGGGGATGGGGCACTGAAGCTTTCTTT
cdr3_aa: CASSLRGWGTEAFF

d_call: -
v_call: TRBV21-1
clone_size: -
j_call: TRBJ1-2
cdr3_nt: TGTGCCAGCAGCTCGGGGGCAGGGTTGTCCCTCAACCATGGCTACACCTTC
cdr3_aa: CASSSGAGLSLNHGYTF

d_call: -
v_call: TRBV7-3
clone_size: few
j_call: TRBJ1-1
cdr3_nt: TGTGCCAGCAGCTTAAGTACGGCGAACACTGAAGCTTTCTTT
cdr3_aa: CASSLSTANTEAFF

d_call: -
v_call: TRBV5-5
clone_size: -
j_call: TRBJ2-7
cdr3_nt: TGTGCCAGCAGCTTAGGGATCTCCTACGAGCAGTACTTC
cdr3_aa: CASSLGISYEQYF

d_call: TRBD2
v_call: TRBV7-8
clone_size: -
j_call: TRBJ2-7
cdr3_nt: TGTGCCAGCAGCGAGACTAGCGGGAGGCTGTACGAGCAGTACTTC
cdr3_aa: CASSETSGRLYEQYF

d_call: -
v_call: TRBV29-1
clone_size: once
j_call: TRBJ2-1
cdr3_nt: TGCAGCGTTGAGATCTACAATGAGCAGTTCTTC
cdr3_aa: CSVEIYNEQFF

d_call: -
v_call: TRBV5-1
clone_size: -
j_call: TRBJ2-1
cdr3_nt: TGCGCCAGCAGCTTTCCTGTGGGTATTGGTGAGCAGTTCTTC
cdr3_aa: CASSFPVGIGEQFF

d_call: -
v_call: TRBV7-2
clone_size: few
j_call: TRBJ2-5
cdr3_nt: TGTGCCAGCAGCTTAAGGGGGTGGGGGACCCAGTACTTC
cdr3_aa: CASSLRGWGTQYF

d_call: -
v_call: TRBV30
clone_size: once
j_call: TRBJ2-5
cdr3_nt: TGTGCCTGGACCCGGGGAGAGACCCAGTACTTC
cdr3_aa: CAWTRGETQYF

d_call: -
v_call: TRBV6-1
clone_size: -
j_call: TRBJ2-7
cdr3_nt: TGTGCCAGCAGTGAAACTAGGATCGATACACCCTACGAGCAGTACTTC
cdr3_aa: CASSETRIDTPYEQYF

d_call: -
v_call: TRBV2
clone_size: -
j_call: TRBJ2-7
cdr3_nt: TGTGCCAGCTCTAGGCAGGTCCCCTCCTACGAGCAGTACTTC
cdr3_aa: CASSRQVPSYEQYF

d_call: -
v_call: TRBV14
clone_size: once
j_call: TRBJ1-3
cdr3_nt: TGTGCCAGCAGCCAACACCTCAGGGGAAACACCATATATTTT
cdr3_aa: CASSQHLRGNTIYF

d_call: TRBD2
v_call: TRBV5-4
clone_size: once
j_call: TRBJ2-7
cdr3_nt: TGTGCCACTAATACAGAAGCGGGAGGGGGAGAGCAGTACTTC
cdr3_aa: CATNTEAGGGEQYF

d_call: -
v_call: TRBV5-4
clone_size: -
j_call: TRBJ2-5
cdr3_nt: TGTGCCAGCAGCTTGTTCAAACAGGAGACCCAGTACTTC
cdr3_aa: CASSLFKQETQYF

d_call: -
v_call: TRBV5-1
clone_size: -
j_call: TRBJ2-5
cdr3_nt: TGCGCCAGCAGCTTGATGGGGGTTGGGCAAGAGACCCAGTACTTC
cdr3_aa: CASSLMGVGQETQYF

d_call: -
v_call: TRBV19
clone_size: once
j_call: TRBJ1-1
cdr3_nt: TGTGCCAGTAGTATGCAGGGTGGGGGTACTGAAGCTTTCTTT
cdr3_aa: CASSMQGGGTEAFF

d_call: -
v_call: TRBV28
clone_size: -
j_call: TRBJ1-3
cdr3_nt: TGTGCCAGCAGCTCCGTCCTCGGGGAGGGAAACACCATATATTTT
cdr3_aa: CASSSVLGEGNTIYF

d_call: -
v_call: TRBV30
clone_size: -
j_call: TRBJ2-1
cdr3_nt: TGTGCCTGGAGCGCCACAGGTCGAGGCGCTGGTGAGCAGTTCTTC
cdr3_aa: CAWSATGRGAGEQFF

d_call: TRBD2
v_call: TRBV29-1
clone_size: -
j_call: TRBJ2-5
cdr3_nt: TGCAGCGTCAACCCCGGGACTAGCGGGGACCAAGAGACCCAGTACTTC
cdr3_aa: CSVNPGTSGDQETQYF

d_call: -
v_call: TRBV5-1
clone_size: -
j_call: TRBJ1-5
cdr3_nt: TGCGCCAGCAGCTTGGGTGACAGCAGGTTGCAGCCCCAGCATTTT
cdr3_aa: CASSLGDSRLQPQHF

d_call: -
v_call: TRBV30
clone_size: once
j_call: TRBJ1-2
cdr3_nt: TGTGCCGGGCCCGACAGGAGAGGCTACACCTTC
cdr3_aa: CAGPDRRGYTF

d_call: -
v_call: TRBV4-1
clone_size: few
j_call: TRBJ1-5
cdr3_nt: TGCGCCAGCAGCCAAGGGGACAATCAGCCCCAGCATTTT
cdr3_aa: CASSQGDNQPQHF

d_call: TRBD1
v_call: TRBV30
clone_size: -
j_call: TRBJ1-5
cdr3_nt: TGTGCCTGGAGTTCGTCAGGGGGTTATCAGCCCCAGCATTTT
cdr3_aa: CAWSSSGGYQPQHF

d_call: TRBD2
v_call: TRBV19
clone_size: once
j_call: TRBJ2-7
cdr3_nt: TGTGCCAGTAGTATGTCGGGAGGGCCGCGAGAGCAGTACTTC
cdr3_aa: CASSMSGGPREQYF

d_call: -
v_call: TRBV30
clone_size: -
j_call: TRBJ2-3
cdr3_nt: TGTGCCTGGAGTAGGCAGAAGGAGCAGTATTTT
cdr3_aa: CAWSRQKEQYF

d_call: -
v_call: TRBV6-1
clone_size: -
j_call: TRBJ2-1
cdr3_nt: TGTGCCAGCAGTGAAATCCCCGCTAGCTACAATGAGCAGTTCTTC
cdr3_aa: CASSEIPASYNEQFF

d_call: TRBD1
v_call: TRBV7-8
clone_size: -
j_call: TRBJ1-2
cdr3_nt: TGTGCCAGCAGCTCGACAGGGATCGACGCTGGCTACACCTTC
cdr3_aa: CASSSTGIDAGYTF

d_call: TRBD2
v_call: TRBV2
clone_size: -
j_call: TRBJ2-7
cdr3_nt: TGTGCCAGCAAAGGGACTAGCGGGAGCTCCTACGAGCAGTACTTC
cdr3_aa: CASKGTSGSSYEQYF

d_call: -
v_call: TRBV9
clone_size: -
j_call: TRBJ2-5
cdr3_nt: TGTGCCAGCAGCGTAGTTGAGACCCAGTACTTC
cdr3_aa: CASSVVETQYF

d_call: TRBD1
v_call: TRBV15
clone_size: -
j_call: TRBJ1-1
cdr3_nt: TGTGCCACCAGCAATATCAGGGGGCGTGGAACTGAAGCTTTCTTT
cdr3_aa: CATSNIRGRGTEAFF

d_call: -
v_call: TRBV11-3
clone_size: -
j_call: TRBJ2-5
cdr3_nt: TGTGCCAGCAGCTTCAATCTACAAGAGACCCAGTACTTC
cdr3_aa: CASSFNLQETQYF

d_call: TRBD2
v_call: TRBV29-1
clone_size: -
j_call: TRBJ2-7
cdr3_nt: TGCAGCGTCTTGACTAGCGGGATGTACGAGCAGTACTTC
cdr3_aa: CSVLTSGMYEQYF

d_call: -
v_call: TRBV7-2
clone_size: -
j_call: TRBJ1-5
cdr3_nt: TGTGCCAGCAGCCCTCAAGGGAGGGACCAGCCCCAGCATTTT
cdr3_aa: CASSPQGRDQPQHF

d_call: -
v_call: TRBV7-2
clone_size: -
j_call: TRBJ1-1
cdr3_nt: TGTGCCAGCAGCCCCCTACGGAACACTGAAGCTTTCTTT
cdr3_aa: CASSPLRNTEAFF